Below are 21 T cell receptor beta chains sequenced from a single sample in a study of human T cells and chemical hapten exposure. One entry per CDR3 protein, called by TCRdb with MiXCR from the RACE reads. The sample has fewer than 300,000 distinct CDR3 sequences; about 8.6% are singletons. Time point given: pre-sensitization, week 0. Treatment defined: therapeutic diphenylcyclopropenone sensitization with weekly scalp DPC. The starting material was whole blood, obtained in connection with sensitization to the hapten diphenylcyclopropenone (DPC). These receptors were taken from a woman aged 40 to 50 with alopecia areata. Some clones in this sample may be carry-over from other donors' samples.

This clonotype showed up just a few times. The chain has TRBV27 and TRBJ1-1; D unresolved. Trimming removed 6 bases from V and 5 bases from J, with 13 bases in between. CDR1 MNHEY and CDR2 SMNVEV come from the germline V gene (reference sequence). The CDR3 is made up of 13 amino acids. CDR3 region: CASSTRGYTEAFF. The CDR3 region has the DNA TGTGCCAGCAGCACCCGTGGGTATACTGAAGCTTTCTTT.

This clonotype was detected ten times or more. The DNA for the CDR3 is TGTGCCAGCAGTGACAGGGGGCATGAAGCTTTCTTT. Translating it yields CASSDRGHEAFF. The chain has TRBV2 and TRBJ1-1; 8 bases map to TRBD1. Germline lookup yields CDR1 SNHLY and CDR2 FYNNEI. V was pared by 3 bases and J by 7 bases, with 1 base of the junction left unmatched. The CDR3 runs 12 residues.

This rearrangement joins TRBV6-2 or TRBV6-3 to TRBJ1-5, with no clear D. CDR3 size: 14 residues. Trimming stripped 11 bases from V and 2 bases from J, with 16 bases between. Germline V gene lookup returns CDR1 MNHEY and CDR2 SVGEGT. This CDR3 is CAQLVGQGNQPQHF. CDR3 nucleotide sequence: TGTGCCCAGCTCGTCGGGCAGGGCAATCAGCCCCAGCATTTT.

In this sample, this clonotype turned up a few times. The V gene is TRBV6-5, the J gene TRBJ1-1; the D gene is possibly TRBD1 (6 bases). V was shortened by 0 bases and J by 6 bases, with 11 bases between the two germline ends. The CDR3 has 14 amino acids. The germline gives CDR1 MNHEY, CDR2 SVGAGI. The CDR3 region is CASSYSGGLAEAFF. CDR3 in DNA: TGTGCCAGCAGTTACTCCGGGGGCTTGGCTGAAGCTTTCTTT.

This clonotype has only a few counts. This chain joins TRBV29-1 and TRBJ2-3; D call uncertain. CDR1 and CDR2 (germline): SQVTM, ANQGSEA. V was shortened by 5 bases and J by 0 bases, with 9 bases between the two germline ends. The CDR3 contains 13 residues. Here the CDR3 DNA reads TGCAGCGTTTGCCTCACAAGCACAGATACGCAGTATTTT. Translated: CSVCLTSTDTQYF.

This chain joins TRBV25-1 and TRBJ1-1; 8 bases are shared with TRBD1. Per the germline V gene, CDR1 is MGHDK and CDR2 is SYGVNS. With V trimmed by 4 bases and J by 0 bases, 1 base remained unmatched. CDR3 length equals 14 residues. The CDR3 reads CASSGTGLNTEAFF. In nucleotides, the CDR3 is TGTGCCAGCAGTGGGACAGGGTTGAACACTGAAGCTTTCTTT.

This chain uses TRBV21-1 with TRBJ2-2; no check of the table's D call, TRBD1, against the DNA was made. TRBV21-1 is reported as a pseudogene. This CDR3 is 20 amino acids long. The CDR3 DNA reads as TGTGCCAGCAGCATCCCGTTGGGCGAGTCGGGTAGATCGAACACCGGGGAGCTGTTTTTT. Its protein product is CASSIPLGESGRSNTGELFF.

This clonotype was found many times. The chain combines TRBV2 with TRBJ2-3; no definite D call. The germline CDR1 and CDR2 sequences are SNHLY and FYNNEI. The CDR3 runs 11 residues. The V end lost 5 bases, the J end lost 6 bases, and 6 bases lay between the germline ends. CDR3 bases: TGTGCCAGCAGTTACCGCGATACGCAGTATTTT. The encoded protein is CASSYRDTQYF.

The CDR3 DNA reads TGTGCCAGCTCAGGGGTGAGCGGAAACACCATATATTTT. Its protein product is CASSGVSGNTIYF. This chain joins TRBV18 and TRBJ1-3; no firm D call. Per germline, CDR1 KGHSH and CDR2 LQKENI. V lost 5 bases and J lost 4, with 9 bases in between. The CDR3 sequence is 13 residues long.

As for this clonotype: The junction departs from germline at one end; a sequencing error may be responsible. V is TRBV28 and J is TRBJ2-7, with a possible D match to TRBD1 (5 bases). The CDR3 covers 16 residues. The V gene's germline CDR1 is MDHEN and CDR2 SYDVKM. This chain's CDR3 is CANSPQSQGAPFVQYF. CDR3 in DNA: TGTGCCAACAGTCCTCAAAGCCAGGGTGCCCCTTTTGTGCAGTACTTC.

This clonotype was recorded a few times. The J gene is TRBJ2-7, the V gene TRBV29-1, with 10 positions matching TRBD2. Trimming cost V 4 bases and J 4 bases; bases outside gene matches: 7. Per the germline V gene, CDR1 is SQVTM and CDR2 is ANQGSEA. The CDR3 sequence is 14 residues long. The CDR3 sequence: CSVGLAGVAYEQYF. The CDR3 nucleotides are TGCAGCGTTGGCCTAGCGGGAGTCGCGTACGAGCAGTACTTC.

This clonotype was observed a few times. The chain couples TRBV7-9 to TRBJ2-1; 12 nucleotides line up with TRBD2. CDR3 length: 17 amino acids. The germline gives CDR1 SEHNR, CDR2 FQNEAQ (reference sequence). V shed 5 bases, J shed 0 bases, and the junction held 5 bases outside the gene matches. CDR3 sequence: CASSPPGLAGSYNEQFF. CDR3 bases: TGTGCCAGCAGCCCCCCGGGACTAGCGGGCTCCTACAATGAGCAGTTCTTC.

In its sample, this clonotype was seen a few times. CDR3: CASSLVSGREQFF. As DNA, the CDR3 is TGTGCCAGCAGCTTAGTTAGCGGACGGGAGCAGTTCTTC. The gene calls are TRBV7-2 and TRBJ2-1; possible D gene TRBD2, 6 bases. Germline V gives CDR1 SGHTA, CDR2 FQGNSA. This CDR3 spans 13 amino acids. Trimming took 1 base from V and 10 from J, leaving 11 bases between them.

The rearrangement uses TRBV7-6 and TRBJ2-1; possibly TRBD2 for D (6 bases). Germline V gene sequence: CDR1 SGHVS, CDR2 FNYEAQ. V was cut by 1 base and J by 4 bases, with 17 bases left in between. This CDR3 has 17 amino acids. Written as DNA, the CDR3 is TGTGCCAGCAGCTTAGGGTCTCCGGGGAGGACTTACAATGAGCAGTTCTTC. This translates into CASSLGSPGRTYNEQFF.

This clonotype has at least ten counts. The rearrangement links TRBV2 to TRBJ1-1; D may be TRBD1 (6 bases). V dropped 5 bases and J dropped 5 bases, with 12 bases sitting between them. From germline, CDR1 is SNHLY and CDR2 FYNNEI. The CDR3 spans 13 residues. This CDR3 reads CASSNRGGTEAFF. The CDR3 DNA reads TGTGCCAGCAGTAATAGAGGGGGAACTGAAGCTTTCTTT.

CDR3 sequence (DNA): TGTGCCATCAGTACGGCTAGCGACTCCTACGAGCAGTACTTC. Amino acid sequence: CAISTASDSYEQYF. This sequence joins TRBV10-3 and TRBJ2-7, with D tentatively TRBD2 (6 bases). The germline V and J ends were trimmed by 5 bases and 0 bases, with 11 bases remaining between them. The germline gives CDR1 ENHRY, CDR2 SYGVKD. The CDR3 has 14 amino acids.

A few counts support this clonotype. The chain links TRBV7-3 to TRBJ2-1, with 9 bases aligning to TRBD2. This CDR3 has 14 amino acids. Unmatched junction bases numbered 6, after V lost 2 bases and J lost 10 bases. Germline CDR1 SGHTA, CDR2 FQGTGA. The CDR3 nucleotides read TGTGCCAGCAGCTTAGCGGGAGGGTCCGGGGAGCAGTTCTTC. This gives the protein CASSLAGGSGEQFF. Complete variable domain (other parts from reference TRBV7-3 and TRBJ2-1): GAGVSQTPSNKVTEKGKYVELRCDPISGHTALYWYRQSLGQGPEFLIYFQGTGAADDSGLPNDRFFAVRPEGSVSTLKIQRTERGDSAVYLCASSLAGGSGEQFFGPGTRLTVL.

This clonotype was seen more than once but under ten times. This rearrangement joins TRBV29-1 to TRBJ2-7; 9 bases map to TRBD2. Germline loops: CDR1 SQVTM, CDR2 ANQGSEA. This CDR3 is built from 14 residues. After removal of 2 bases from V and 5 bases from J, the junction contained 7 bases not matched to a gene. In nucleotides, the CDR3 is TGCAGCGTTGAATCTAGCGGGATAAGAGACGAGCAGTACTTC. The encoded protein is CSVESSGIRDEQYF.

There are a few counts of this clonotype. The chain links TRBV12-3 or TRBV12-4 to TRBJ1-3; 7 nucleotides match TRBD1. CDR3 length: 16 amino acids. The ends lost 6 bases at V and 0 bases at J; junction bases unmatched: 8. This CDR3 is CASSSTGQSSGNTIYF. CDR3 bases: TGTGCCAGCAGCTCAACGGGACAGTCCTCTGGAAACACCATATATTTT.

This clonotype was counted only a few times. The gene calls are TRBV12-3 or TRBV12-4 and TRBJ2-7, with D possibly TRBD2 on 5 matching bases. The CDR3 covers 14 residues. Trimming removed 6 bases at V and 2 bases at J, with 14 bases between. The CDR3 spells CASSNGLGAYEQYF. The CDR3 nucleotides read TGTGCCAGCAGCAACGGCCTCGGGGCCTACGAGCAGTACTTC.

The CDR3 protein is CASSHRRDWATYGYTF. The CDR3 nucleotides are TGTGCCAGCAGCCACCGCCGGGACTGGGCTACCTATGGCTACACCTTC. This sequence joins TRBV3-1 and TRBJ1-2, with D perhaps TRBD1 (5 bases). This CDR3 contains 16 residues. Germline lookup yields CDR1 LGHDT and CDR2 YNNKEL (reference sequence). V dropped 3 bases and J dropped 4 bases, with 18 bases sitting between them.